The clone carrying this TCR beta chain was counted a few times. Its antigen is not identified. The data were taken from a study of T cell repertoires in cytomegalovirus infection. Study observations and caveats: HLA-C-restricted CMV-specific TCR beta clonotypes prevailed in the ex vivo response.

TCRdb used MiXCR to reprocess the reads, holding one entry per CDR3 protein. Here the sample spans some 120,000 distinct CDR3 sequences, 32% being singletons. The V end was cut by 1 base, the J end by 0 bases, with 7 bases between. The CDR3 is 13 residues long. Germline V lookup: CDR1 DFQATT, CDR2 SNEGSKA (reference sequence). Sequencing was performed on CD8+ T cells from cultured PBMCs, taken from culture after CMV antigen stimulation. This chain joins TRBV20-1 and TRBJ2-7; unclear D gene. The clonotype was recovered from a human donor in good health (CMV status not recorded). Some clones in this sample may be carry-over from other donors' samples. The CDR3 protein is CSARGTPSYEQYF. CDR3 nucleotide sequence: TGCAGTGCTAGAGGTACACCCTCCTACGAGCAGTACTTC.